Below are 32 T cell receptor beta chains sequenced from a single sample in a study of blood T cells in healthy people across ages (dated by TCRdb to between 2015 and 2016). The library was generated by 5' RACE. Sequencing was performed on an Illumina HiSeq 2500. The second PCR ran for roughly 7 to 12 cycles and used a J-beta primer mix along with a sample-barcoded 5' primer. Using fastp trimming at Q25 and MiXCR clonotype assembly, TCRdb reanalyzed the public sequencing data and kept in-frame beta chains. CDR3 protein sequences are deduplicated, and each keeps its most common genes and DNA. Here the sample has fewer than 900,000 distinct CDR3 sequences; under 40% occur a single time. 10% to 15% of the sample is held by the ten biggest clonotypes. Sequenced: blood. The receptor set was obtained from a man aged 18-30 years in good health.

This clonotype was picked up many times. The chain recombines TRBV29-1 with TRBJ2-1; D unclear. Trimming removed 4 bases from V and 9 bases from J, with 13 bases in between. The CDR3 consists of 12 residues. Germline-derived CDR1 and CDR2 are SQVTM and ANQGSEA. CDR3 in amino acids: CSVGTRYGEQFF. CDR3 in DNA: TGCAGCGTTGGGACCAGATACGGTGAGCAGTTCTTC.

The CDR3 loop reads CASSYTSGGGNEQFF. CDR3 DNA: TGTGCCAGCAGCTACACTAGCGGGGGTGGGAATGAGCAGTTCTTC. The genes are TRBV7-9 and TRBJ2-1; 11 positions match TRBD2. Trimming took 4 bases from V and 7 from J; bases not matched to a gene: 6. CDR1 and CDR2 (germline): SEHNR, FQNEAQ (reference sequence). This CDR3 has 15 amino acids.

This clonotype was counted a few times. The chain employs TRBV12-3 or TRBV12-4 and TRBJ1-1; D ambiguous. The CDR3 runs 13 residues. V lost 2 bases and J lost 9, with 13 bases in between. CDR3 residues: CASSLSSRRKAFF. The CDR3 nucleotides read TGTGCCAGCAGTTTATCGTCAAGAAGGAAAGCTTTCTTT.

The V call is TRBV11-2, the J call TRBJ2-7; 12 nucleotides match TRBD2. Germline-derived CDR1 and CDR2 are SGHAT and FQNNGV. After removal of 5 bases from V and 7 bases from J, the junction contained 15 bases not matched to a gene. This CDR3 is built from 17 residues. CDR3 nucleotide sequence: TGTGCCAGCAGCCCTCCCACTAGCGGGGGGCCAAGAGATGAGCAGTACTTC. Its translation is CASSPPTSGGPRDEQYF.

V gene TRBV4-3 combines with J gene TRBJ2-3; 12 nucleotides line up with TRBD2. Trimming at V came to 4 bases and at J to 7 bases, leaving 3 bases not matched to a gene. Germline assignment: CDR1 LGHNA and CDR2 YSLEER. The CDR3 has 14 residues. The CDR3 region is CASSRTSGENTQYF. The CDR3 DNA follows: TGCGCCAGCAGCCGGACTAGCGGGGAGAATACGCAGTATTTT.

In its sample, this clonotype was seen many times. The V gene is TRBV27, the J gene TRBJ2-4; D remains unclear. Trimming took off 4 bases at V and 6 bases at J, with 16 bases between the two ends. The CDR3 spans 15 residues. Germline CDR1 reads MNHEY; CDR2 reads SMNVEV (reference sequence). In DNA form, the CDR3 reads TGTGCCAGCAGTTCCCTTCCACCAGGTGGAAACATTCAGTACTTC. Protein product: CASSSLPPGGNIQYF.

On this clonotype itself: The junction differs from germline at one of its ends, possibly a read error. V gene TRBV12-3 or TRBV12-4 combines with J gene TRBJ2-1, with TRBD1 as a possible D gene (5 bases). The CDR3 runs to 14 residues. The CDR3 nucleotides read TGTGCCAGCGGTTTGACAGTTATTACTAATGAGCAGTTCTTC. Its protein is CASGLTVITNEQFF.

This clonotype was seen repeatedly, ten times or more. The DNA of the CDR3 is TGTGCCAGCAGTTTAGGGGACAGAAAACAAGAGACCCAGTACTTC. Its translation is CASSLGDRKQETQYF. The chain joins TRBV12-3 or TRBV12-4 to TRBJ2-5; 7 bases map to TRBD1. Losses at the gene ends were 1 base for V and 2 bases for J; bases not matched to a gene: 4. CDR3 length: 15 amino acids.

This clonotype was counted only a few times. V usage is TRBV20-1 and J usage is TRBJ1-1, with TRBD1 as a possible D gene (5 bases). Germline CDR1 is DFQATT and CDR2 is SNEGSKA (reference sequence). Trimming shortened V by 1 base and J by 3 bases, and 12 bases separated the two germline ends. CDR3 length: 14 residues. CDR3 loop: CSARARDGYTEAFF. CDR3 in DNA: TGCAGTGCTAGAGCCAGGGATGGCTACACTGAAGCTTTCTTT.

The chain is built from TRBV7-3 and TRBJ2-2; 13 bases align to TRBD2. The ends lost 1 base at V and 0 bases at J; junction bases unmatched: 2. Per the germline V gene, CDR1 is SGHTA and CDR2 is FQGTGA. CDR3 length: 18 amino acids. CDR3 nucleotide sequence: TGTGCCAGCAGCTTAAGGGGGACTAGCGGGGCGAACACCGGGGAGCTGTTTTTT. Translated: CASSLRGTSGANTGELFF.

Worth noting for this clonotype: This clone may be a read error of a much larger clone one base away. The chain has TRBV30 and TRBJ1-1; possibly TRBD1 for D (6 bases). V lost 5 bases, J lost 4 bases, and 11 bases lay in between. The CDR3 loop spans 12 amino acids. The germline V gene has CDR1 GTSNPN and CDR2 SVGIG (reference sequence). CDR3 DNA: TGTGCCTGGGGCGCAGGGGTCACTGAAGCTTTCTTT. Translated, it gives CAWGAGVTEAFF.

This clonotype has at least ten counts. A read error may account for a junction end that differs from germline. V is TRBV7-2 and J is TRBJ2-3, with TRBD2 identical over 8 bases. This CDR3 has 15 amino acids. Germline V gene sequence: CDR1 SGHTA, CDR2 FQGNSA. The CDR3: CASSPSGGQADTQYF. The CDR3 DNA reads as TGCGCCAGCAGCCCAAGCGGGGGCCAGGCAGATACGCAGTATTTT.

V is TRBV12-3 or TRBV12-4 and J is TRBJ2-4; 8 positions agree with TRBD2. The CDR3 sequence is 17 residues long. Unmatched junction bases numbered 10, after V lost 3 bases and J lost 3 bases. The CDR3 loop is CASSFPRGGDRKNIQYF. Written as DNA, the CDR3 is TGTGCCAGCAGTTTCCCACGGGGGGGCGACCGCAAAAACATTCAGTACTTC.

A remark on this clonotype: A much larger clonotype is one base distant, so this may be a read error. The V gene is TRBV7-9, the J gene TRBJ2-7, with 7 positions matching TRBD1. There are 16 residues in the CDR3. Germline CDR1 and CDR2: SEHNR and FQNEAQ (reference sequence). CDR3 coding DNA: TGTGCCAGCAGCTCATCCGGGACAGAGAGCTCCTACGAGCGGTACTTC. This codes for CASSSSGTESSYERYF. Supplemented by reference TRBV7-9 and TRBJ2-7, the full variable domain reads DTGVSQNPRHKITKRGQNVTFRCDPISEHNRLYWYRQTLGQGPEFLTYFQNEAQLEKSRLLSDRFSAERPKGSFSTLEIQRTEQGDSAMYLCASSSSGTESSYERYFGPGTRLTVT.

This rearrangement joins TRBV19 to TRBJ2-1, with TRBD1 as a possible D gene (6 bases). The CDR3 is made up of 14 amino acids. V lost 8 bases, J lost 4 bases, and 15 bases lay in between. Germline V gene sequence: CDR1 LNHDA, CDR2 SQIVND (reference sequence). In DNA form, the CDR3 reads TGTGCCAGTGCTGCCAGGGGCGGGTACAATGAGCAGTTCTTC. Encoded protein: CASAARGGYNEQFF.

The chain links TRBV18 to TRBJ1-2; TRBD1 is a possible D gene (6 bases). The germline V and J ends were trimmed by 3 bases and 4 bases, with 15 bases remaining between them. CDR1 and CDR2 from the germline V gene are KGHSH and LQKENI. This CDR3 region has 15 residues. Here the CDR3 DNA reads TGTGCCAGCTCACCTCCTATCCGACAGGCCTATGGCTACACCTTC. This translates into CASSPPIRQAYGYTF.

This clonotype was detected a few times. The V call is TRBV12-3 or TRBV12-4, the J call TRBJ2-5; D unclear. This CDR3 contains 11 residues. V was trimmed by 7 bases and J by 4 bases, leaving 7 bases between them. The CDR3 DNA follows: TGTGCCAGCACCAATTCAGAGACCCAGTACTTC. It codes for CASTNSETQYF.

J is TRBJ2-3 and V is TRBV7-8; 8 bases are a match to TRBD2. Germline V gives CDR1 SGHVS, CDR2 FQNEAQ. The CDR3 spans 17 residues. V was pared by 5 bases and J by 2 bases, with 12 bases of the junction left unmatched. Written as DNA, the CDR3 is TGTGCCAGCAGCGCAGTCGGTAGCGGGGCTACCACAGATACGCAGTATTTT. Protein sequence: CASSAVGSGATTDTQYF.

Points on this clonotype: The junction differs from germline at one of its ends, possibly a read error. V gene TRBV6-1 combines with J gene TRBJ2-7, with D maybe TRBD2 (6 bases). The DNA end favors TRBJ2-5, so the J call may be wrong. This CDR3 contains 17 residues. Per the germline V gene, CDR1 is MNHNS and CDR2 is SASEGT. CDR3 amino acids: CVSSAFLREALAETQYF. DNA of the CDR3: TGTGTCAGCAGTGCATTTCTGAGGGAGGCCCTAGCAGAGACCCAGTACTTC.

Points on this clonotype: This clone may be a read error of a much larger clone one base away. The rearrangement joins TRBV12-3 or TRBV12-4 to TRBJ1-5; D possibly corresponds to TRBD1 (6 bases). The CDR3 is 15 amino acids. CDR3 in amino acids: CASRPTGPVNQLQHF. In DNA, the CDR3 is TGTGCCAGCAGACCCACAGGGCCGGTAAATCAGCTCCAGCATTTT.

This clonotype was found many times. The chain combines TRBV6-2 or TRBV6-3 with TRBJ2-5, with 11 bases fitting TRBD2. The ends lost 4 bases at V and 1 base at J; junction bases unmatched: 8. In germline, CDR1 is MNHEY, CDR2 SVGEGT. The CDR3 extends over 17 amino acids. For the CDR3, the DNA is TGTGCCAGCAGTTCGCTGACTAGCGGGGTGATCCAAGAGACCCAGTACTTC. Translating it yields CASSSLTSGVIQETQYF.

This clonotype has only a few counts. The V call is TRBV12-3 or TRBV12-4, the J call TRBJ2-7, with D possibly called TRBD1 or TRBD2 (5 bases each). V dropped 9 bases and J dropped 2 bases, with 20 bases sitting between them. CDR3 length: 15 amino acids. CDR3 protein: CASAPGRGKTYEQYF. For the CDR3, the DNA is TGTGCCAGTGCACCGGGACGGGGAAAAACCTACGAGCAGTACTTC.

The chain is built from TRBV9 and TRBJ2-2, with unresolved D. CDR1 is SGDLS and CDR2 is YYNGEE in the germline V gene. Between the trimmed V and J ends, which lost 2 bases and 0 bases, there was a span of 5 bases. The CDR3 runs 14 residues. The CDR3 DNA follows: TGTGCCAGCAGCGTCACCTCGAACACCGGGGAGCTGTTTTTT. This sequence encodes CASSVTSNTGELFF.

This clonotype was seen many times. This rearrangement joins TRBV9 to TRBJ1-4, with D unclear. Germline V CDR1 and CDR2: SGDLS, YYNGEE. The CDR3 has 15 amino acids. V lost 0 bases and J lost 3, with 9 bases in between. Written as DNA, the CDR3 is TGTGCCAGCAGCGTAGGGGCCGGGGCTAATGAAAAACTGTTTTTT. Encoded protein: CASSVGAGANEKLFF.

The gene calls are TRBV4-1 and TRBJ1-1; TRBD1 matches 8 bases. With V trimmed by 2 bases and J by 5 bases, 10 bases remained unmatched. There are 16 residues in the CDR3. Germline V gives CDR1 MGHRA, CDR2 YSYEKL. The CDR3: CASSQPPGQGGTEAFF. The CDR3 nucleotides are TGCGCCAGCAGCCAACCTCCTGGACAGGGAGGAACTGAAGCTTTCTTT.

This clonotype occurred once. V usage is TRBV2 and J usage is TRBJ2-5, with unresolved D. The end of the DNA is better explained by TRBJ2-1, so the J call may be wrong. The CDR3 is 15 amino acids. CDR1 and CDR2 (germline): SNHLY, FYNNEI. The CDR3 here is CASSAQLFSQETQFF. The CDR3 DNA follows: TGTGCCAGCAGCGCCCAGTTGTTTTCCCAAGAGACCCAGTTCTTC.

This clonotype was seen a handful of times. A much bigger clone sits one base away, suggesting this may be a read error. The chain couples TRBV5-1 to TRBJ1-2, with TRBD1 as a possible D gene (5 bases). The CDR3 totals 16 residues. Germline values: CDR1 SGHRS, CDR2 YFSETQ. V lost 4 bases, J lost 4 bases, and 20 bases lay in between. The CDR3 spells CASSLGASPASYGYTF. The CDR3 DNA sequence: TGCGCCAGCAGCCTCGGGGCCAGCCCCGCGAGCTATGGCTACACCTTC.

Worth noting for this clonotype: Relative to the germline gene, one junction end is altered; a read error may explain this. The V call is TRBV20-1, the J call TRBJ1-2, with D possibly TRBD1 on 6 matching bases. There are 12 residues in the CDR3. Germline CDR1 and CDR2: DFQATT and SNEGSKA (reference sequence). In nucleotides, the CDR3 is TGCAGTGCTAGTCCGGACAGCGCGGGCTGCACCTTC. It yields the protein CSASPDSAGCTF.

The chain employs TRBV13 and TRBJ1-1, with a possible D match to TRBD1 (5 bases). Germline loops: CDR1 PRHDT, CDR2 FYEKMQ (reference sequence). CDR3 size: 15 residues. Trimming removed 1 base from V and 6 bases from J, with 15 bases in between. CDR3 residues: CASSLEGHAGAEAFF. The CDR3 DNA follows: TGTGCCAGCAGCTTAGAGGGGCATGCGGGCGCTGAAGCTTTCTTT.

This clonotype came up a few times. The rearrangement links TRBV29-1 to TRBJ2-1, with 8 positions matching TRBD1. With 7 bases clipped from V and 4 bases from J, the junction kept 9 bases outside the gene matches. Germline assignment: CDR1 SQVTM and CDR2 ANQGSEA. The CDR3 spans 14 residues. The DNA of the CDR3 is TGCAGCGCCCGTATAGGACAGGGATACAATGAGCAGTTCTTC. This codes for CSARIGQGYNEQFF.

The sample holds many counts of this clonotype. DNA of the CDR3: TGCGCCAGCAGCTCAACAGAGTATACGCAGTATTTT. Amino acids: CASSSTEYTQYF. The J gene is TRBJ2-3, the V gene TRBV5-1, with D hard to call. With 3 bases removed from V and 7 bases from J, the gap between germline ends came to 9 bases. The germline CDR1 and CDR2 sequences are SGHRS and YFSETQ. The CDR3 loop spans 12 amino acids.

This chain uses TRBV12-3 or TRBV12-4 with TRBJ2-3, with D perhaps TRBD1 (5 bases). The CDR3 spans 14 residues. V lost 3 bases to trimming and J lost 4 bases, with 11 bases between them. CDR3 residues: CASSLAGIADTQYF. In nucleotides, the CDR3 is TGTGCCAGCAGTTTGGCAGGGATCGCAGATACGCAGTATTTT.